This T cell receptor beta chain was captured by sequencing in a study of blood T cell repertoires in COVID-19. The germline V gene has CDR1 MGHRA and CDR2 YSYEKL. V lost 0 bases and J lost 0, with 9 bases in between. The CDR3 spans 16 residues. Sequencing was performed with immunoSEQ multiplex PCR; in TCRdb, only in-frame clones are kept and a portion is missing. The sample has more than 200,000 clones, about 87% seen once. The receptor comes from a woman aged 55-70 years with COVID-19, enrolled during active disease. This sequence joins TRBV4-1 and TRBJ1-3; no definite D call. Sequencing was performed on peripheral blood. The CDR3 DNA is TGCGCCAGCAGCCAAGAGGCGGGCCTCTCTGGAAACACCATATATTTT. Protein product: CASSQEAGLSGNTIYF.